This is a list of T cell receptor beta chains from one sample in a study of blood T cell repertoires in COVID-19. Clones were sequenced by immunoSEQ multiplex PCR, and TCRdb holds only the in-frame ones, with some missing. The sample lists 71,000 or so clones, about four fifths occurring once. Material for sequencing was peripheral blood. The receptors were sampled from a man in his 70s with acute or convalescent COVID-19. Each CDR3 is given with its conserved first and last residue. The D gene is left open where the match is weak. Clone size is shown for a subset of rows, as once, few, many or a class of expanded clone.

15 TRBD2 TRBJ2-7 TRBV13 . CASSTYGLEPHEQYF TGTGCCAGCAGCACCTACGGACTAGAACCCCACGAGCAGTACTTC
11 . TRBJ1-2 TRBV28 . CASRERTGYTF TGTGCCAGCCGGGAACGAACCGGCTACACCTTC
14 TRBD1 TRBJ1-2 TRBV5-4 . CASSLEQGADGYTF TGTGCCAGCAGCTTGGAACAGGGGGCGGATGGCTACACCTTC
15 . TRBJ2-7 TRBV5-1 . CASSPSGGVGYEQYF TGCGCCAGCAGCCCGAGTGGAGGGGTGGGCTACGAGCAGTACTTC
13 . TRBJ1-2 TRBV5-6 . CASSLSSNYGYTF TGTGCCAGCAGCCTTTCTTCTAACTATGGCTACACCTTC
14 . TRBJ1-4 TRBV5-1 once CASRSAGGNEKLFF TGCGCCAGCAGATCTGCCGGCGGTAATGAAAAACTGTTTTTT
15 TRBD1 TRBJ2-7 TRBV5-1 . CASSLTGTGAYEQYF TGCGCCAGCAGCTTGACCGGGACAGGGGCCTACGAGCAGTACTTC
17 TRBD2 TRBJ2-5 TRBV3-1/TRBV3-2 . CASSQALAGGPRETQYF TGTGCCAGCAGCCAGGCGTTAGCGGGAGGGCCACGGGAGACCCAGTACTTC
16 . TRBJ1-2 TRBV18 . CASSPLSRDSYYGYTF TGTGCCAGCTCACCATTATCGAGGGATTCATACTATGGCTACACCTTC
14 . TRBJ1-2 TRBV4-3 few CASSQGEYSYGYTF TGCGCCAGCAGCCAAGGGGAGTATAGCTATGGCTACACCTTC
16 . TRBJ1-1 TRBV21-1 . CASSKGDVIQNGVAFF TGTGCCAGCAGCAAAGGTGACGTAATACAGAACGGGGTAGCTTTCTTT
14 TRBD1 TRBJ1-3 TRBV11-2 once CASSHRTGRDTIYF TGTGCCAGCAGCCACCGGACAGGTCGGGACACCATATATTTT
18 TRBD1 TRBJ2-1 TRBV25-1 . CASSEFRDSHSSYNEQFF TGTGCCAGCAGTGAATTTAGGGACAGCCATTCCTCCTACAATGAGCAGTTCTTC
15 TRBD2 TRBJ2-7 TRBV7-2 . CASRLTSGGIYEQYF TGTGCCAGCAGATTAACTAGCGGGGGGATCTACGAGCAGTACTTC
14 . TRBJ1-3 TRBV7-2 . CASSPDMGGNTIYF TGTGCCAGCAGCCCGGACATGGGGGGAAACACCATATATTTT
13 . TRBJ1-1 TRBV7-2 once CASGGPSGTEAFF TGTGCCTCCGGAGGACCCTCGGGAACTGAAGCTTTCTTT
15 . TRBJ2-1 TRBV24-1 . CATSDTGRGWNEQFF TGTGCCACCAGTGATACCGGAAGGGGATGGAATGAGCAGTTCTTC
16 TRBD1 TRBJ1-1 TRBV6-5 few CASSSPGQGWVTEAFF TGTGCCAGCAGTTCTCCGGGACAGGGGTGGGTCACTGAAGCTTTCTTT
15 . TRBJ2-5 TRBV5-5 . CASSLGTGYQETQYF TGTGCCAGCAGCTTGGGCACAGGGTACCAAGAGACCCAGTACTTC
13 . TRBJ1-3 TRBV2 . CASSEQSGNTIYF TGTGCCAGCAGTGAACAGTCTGGAAACACCATATATTTT
14 TRBD1 TRBJ2-7 TRBV5-4 . CASSFQGQGGKQYF TGTGCCAGCAGCTTCCAAGGACAGGGGGGTAAGCAGTACTTC
13 TRBD1 TRBJ1-1 TRBV29-1 . CSASRDRNTEAFF TGCAGCGCCTCCCGGGACAGGAACACTGAAGCTTTCTTT
13 . TRBJ1-1 TRBV29-1 . CSVRRGQNTEAFF TGCAGCGTCCGCAGGGGACAGAACACTGAAGCTTTCTTT
12 . TRBJ1-5 TRBV28 . CASFISNQPQHF TGTGCCAGCTTCATTAGCAATCAGCCCCAGCATTTT
12 . TRBJ2-3 TRBV5-1 . CASSPSTDTQYF TGCGCCAGCAGCCCGTCCACAGATACGCAGTATTTT
14 . TRBJ1-3 TRBV14 . CASSKQIHGNTIYF TGTGCCAGCAGCAAACAGATTCACGGAAACACCATATATTTT
15 TRBD1 TRBJ1-2 TRBV6-5 . CASRPQGAREYGYTF TGTGCCAGCAGACCACAGGGGGCGCGTGAATATGGCTACACCTTC
15 . TRBJ1-1 TRBV6-1 . CASSESTGIDTEAFF TGTGCCAGCAGTGAATCAACCGGTATCGACACTGAAGCTTTCTTT
12 . TRBJ2-3 TRBV11-3 . CASSLRADTQYF TGTGCCAGCAGCCTCCGTGCGGATACGCAGTATTTT
17 TRBD2 TRBJ2-3 TRBV19 . CASSIDREGPSTDTQYF TGTGCCAGTAGTATAGATCGGGAGGGACCTAGCACAGATACGCAGTATTTT
15 TRBD1 TRBJ1-5 TRBV5-1 . CASSPTGDSNQPQHF TGCGCCAGCAGCCCTACAGGGGATAGCAATCAGCCCCAGCATTTT
13 . TRBJ1-1 TRBV19 . CASVPRVGTEAFF TGTGCCAGTGTCCCTCGGGTTGGCACTGAAGCTTTCTTT
16 . TRBJ2-6 TRBV5-6 . CASSLAPGAGANVLTF TGTGCCAGCAGCTTGGCCCCCGGGGCTGGGGCCAACGTCCTGACTTTC
17 . TRBJ1-2 TRBV6-2/TRBV6-3 . CASSSTLQTASIYGYTF TGTGCCAGCAGTTCCACACTGCAGACAGCGTCGATCTATGGCTACACCTTC
14 . TRBJ1-1 TRBV6-6 . CASSYSARGTEAFF TGTGCCAGCAGTTACTCGGCTCGGGGGACTGAAGCTTTCTTT
14 . TRBJ2-1 TRBV10-2 . CASSDYFSYNEQFF TGCGCCAGCAGTGACTACTTCTCCTACAATGAGCAGTTCTTC
16 . TRBJ1-2 TRBV9 . CASSPTGGTGRSGYTF TGTGCCAGCAGCCCAACTGGGGGGACGGGGAGGAGCGGCTACACCTTC
16 TRBD1 TRBJ1-6 TRBV28 . CASSSGQAVGGSPLHF TGTGCCAGCAGTTCCGGACAGGCCGTGGGGGGATCACCCCTCCACTTT
16 TRBD1 TRBJ2-7 TRBV5-4 . CASSYLSRDRGYEQYF TGTGCCAGCAGCTACCTTAGCCGGGACAGGGGGTACGAGCAGTACTTC
14 TRBD1 TRBJ1-4 TRBV5-1 . CASSLTGGEEKLFF TGCGCCAGCAGCCTAACAGGGGGCGAGGAAAAACTGTTTTTT
11 . TRBJ2-2 TRBV24-1 . CATSDYKLLFF TGTGCCACCAGTGATTATAAGCTGCTGTTTTTT
13 . TRBJ2-1 TRBV15 . CATSRDFANEQFF TGTGCCACCAGCAGAGATTTCGCGAATGAGCAGTTCTTC
14 TRBD1 TRBJ1-6 TRBV2 . CASSATGVGSPLHF TGTGCCAGCAGCGCGACAGGGGTAGGGTCACCCCTCCACTTT
14 . TRBJ1-1 TRBV27 . CASSLERGSPEAFF TGTGCCAGCAGTTTAGAGAGGGGGAGCCCTGAAGCTTTCTTT
13 . TRBJ2-7 TRBV6-5 . CASSTPLGGEQYF TGTGCCAGCAGTACACCACTAGGCGGCGAGCAGTACTTC
12 TRBD1 TRBJ2-7 TRBV18 . CASSPGQYEQYF TGTGCCAGCTCACCGGGACAGTACGAGCAGTACTTC
14 . TRBJ2-3 TRBV30 . CAWSMEGRLDTQYF TGTGCCTGGAGTATGGAGGGCCGGTTAGATACGCAGTATTTT
11 . TRBJ2-7 TRBV29-1 . CSVATSYEQYF TGCAGCGTCGCCACTTCCTACGAGCAGTACTTC
17 TRBD1 TRBJ2-7 TRBV5-1 . CASSLAITTTGEYEQYF TGCGCCAGCAGCTTGGCCATCACTACGACAGGGGAGTACGAGCAGTACTTC
15 . TRBJ2-1 TRBV24-1 once CATSDLSRGRYEQFF TGTGCCACCAGTGATTTGTCCAGGGGCCGATATGAGCAGTTCTTC
15 . TRBJ1-6 TRBV6-5 . CASSYEGSHNSPLHF TGTGCCAGCAGTTACGAGGGTTCCCATAATTCACCCCTCCACTTT
14 . TRBJ2-2 TRBV19 . CASISNTNTGELFF TGTGCCAGTATCTCCAACACGAACACCGGGGAGCTGTTTTTT
12 . TRBJ1-5 TRBV6-1 few CASSDSGQPQHF TGTGCCAGCAGTGATTCAGGTCAGCCCCAGCATTTT
16 . TRBJ1-5 TRBV12-5 . CASGLVQADRNQPQHF TGTGCTAGTGGTTTGGTGCAAGCGGACAGAAATCAGCCCCAGCATTTT
14 . TRBJ1-1 TRBV5-1 . CASSFGQGNTEAFF TGCGCCAGCAGCTTCGGCCAGGGGAACACTGAAGCTTTCTTT
14 TRBD2 TRBJ2-3 TRBV5-1 . CASSTVAGGGTQYF TGCGCCAGCAGCACGGTAGCGGGAGGGGGTACGCAGTATTTT
14 . TRBJ2-5 TRBV2 . CASREGTAQETQYF TGTGCCAGCAGGGAGGGGACAGCCCAAGAGACCCAGTACTTC